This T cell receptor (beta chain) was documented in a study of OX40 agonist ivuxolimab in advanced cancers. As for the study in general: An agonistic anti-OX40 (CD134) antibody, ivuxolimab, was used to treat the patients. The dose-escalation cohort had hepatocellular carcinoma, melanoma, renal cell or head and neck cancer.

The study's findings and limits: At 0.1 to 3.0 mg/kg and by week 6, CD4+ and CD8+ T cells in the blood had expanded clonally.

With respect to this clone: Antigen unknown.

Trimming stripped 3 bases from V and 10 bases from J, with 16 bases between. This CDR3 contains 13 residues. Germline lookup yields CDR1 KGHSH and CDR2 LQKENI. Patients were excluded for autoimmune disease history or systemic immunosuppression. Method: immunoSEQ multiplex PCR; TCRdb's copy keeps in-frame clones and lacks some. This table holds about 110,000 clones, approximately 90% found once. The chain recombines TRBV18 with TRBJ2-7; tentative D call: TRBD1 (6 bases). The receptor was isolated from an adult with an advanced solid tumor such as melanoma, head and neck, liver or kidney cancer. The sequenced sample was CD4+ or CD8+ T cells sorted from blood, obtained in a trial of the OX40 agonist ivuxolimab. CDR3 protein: CASSPGQGMPQYF. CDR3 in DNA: TGTGCCAGCTCACCGGGGCAGGGGATGCCCCAGTACTTC.